What follows is one T cell receptor beta chain and its context. Its target is unknown. The data were obtained in a study of blood T cells in healthy people across ages. Notes on the study in general: Naive CD4+ cell counts and diversity both ran higher in long-lived than in aged donors.

With a J-beta primer mix and a sample-barcoded 5' primer, a second PCR ran 7 to 11 cycles. TCRdb passed the 5' RACE reads through MiXCR, listing each CDR3 protein once. Altogether some 780,000 distinct CDR3 sequences are present, approximately 60% being singletons, with the ten largest covering 20% to 30%. With V trimmed by 3 bases and J by 5 bases, 5 bases remained unmatched. The germline V gene encodes CDR1 DFQATT and CDR2 SNEGSKA (reference sequence). The length of the CDR3 is 16 residues. The receptor was derived from a man in his forties in good health. Sequences were obtained from blood. The rearrangement links TRBV20-1 to TRBJ2-3; 16 bases fit TRBD2. In DNA form, the CDR3 reads TGCAGTGCTAGTGGGACTAGCGGGGGGGTTAGAGATACGCAGTATTTT. Translated: CSASGTSGGVRDTQYF.